This TCR beta chain was identified in a study of blood T cells in healthy people across ages. Overall study results and limits: Whereas aged donors had fewer naive CD4+ cells, long-lived donors had more of them and higher diversity.

Using a J-beta primer mix together with a sample-barcoded 5' primer, a second PCR was run for about 7 to 12 cycles. TCRdb processed the 5' RACE reads anew with MiXCR; each CDR3 protein has one entry. Among around 850,000 distinct CDR3 sequences, around 36% were seen once, and the ten largest hold 10% to 15%. A remark on this clonotype: What it binds is unknown.

Germline V gene lookup returns CDR1 SGHTA and CDR2 FQGNSA. With 5 bases removed from V and 8 bases from J, the gap between germline ends came to 21 bases. The CDR3 has 15 residues. What was sequenced was blood. The clonotype was recovered from a man in his late teens or twenties in good health. The chain recombines TRBV7-2 with TRBJ2-5, with a tentative D call TRBD2 (7 bases). CDR3 sequence reads: CASSPGGAASPTQYF. The CDR3 DNA is TGTGCCAGCAGCCCTGGGGGGGCCGCATCCCCTACCCAGTACTTC.